This T cell receptor (beta chain) was sequenced for a study of cytomegalovirus exposure and HLA in healthy donors. Whole-study context: Across a few hundred genotyped donors, 65% to 90% landed in the Caucasian-associated ancestry cluster. Overall study findings and caveats: Fewer N-insertions than the 666-donor mean were reportedly shown by an Asian-associated ancestry cluster in a later analysis. In vitro work confirmed that a few CMV-associated chains recognize CMV antigens.

In regard to this clone: Its antigen is not identified.

CDR3 size: 13 residues. Germline CDR1 is SGHRS and CDR2 is YFSETQ. V lost 6 bases and J lost 3; bases outside the gene matches: 2. Unrecorded immune exposure was likely among donors, who were nominally healthy when sampled. The PCR employed 60 Vbeta primers together with 13 Jbeta primers. Sequencing was performed with immunoSEQ multiplex PCR; in TCRdb, only in-frame clones are kept and a portion is missing. In the table there are some 130,000 clones, approximately 80% of which are singletons. The genes are TRBV5-1 and TRBJ2-7; 11 nucleotides align to TRBD2. The sequencing input was PBMCs. The receptor was derived from a man aged 35-49 years in good health and CMV-seronegative. The CDR3 spells CASKGTSGYEQYF. CDR3 nucleotides: TGCGCCAGCAAGGGGACTAGCGGCTACGAGCAGTACTTC.